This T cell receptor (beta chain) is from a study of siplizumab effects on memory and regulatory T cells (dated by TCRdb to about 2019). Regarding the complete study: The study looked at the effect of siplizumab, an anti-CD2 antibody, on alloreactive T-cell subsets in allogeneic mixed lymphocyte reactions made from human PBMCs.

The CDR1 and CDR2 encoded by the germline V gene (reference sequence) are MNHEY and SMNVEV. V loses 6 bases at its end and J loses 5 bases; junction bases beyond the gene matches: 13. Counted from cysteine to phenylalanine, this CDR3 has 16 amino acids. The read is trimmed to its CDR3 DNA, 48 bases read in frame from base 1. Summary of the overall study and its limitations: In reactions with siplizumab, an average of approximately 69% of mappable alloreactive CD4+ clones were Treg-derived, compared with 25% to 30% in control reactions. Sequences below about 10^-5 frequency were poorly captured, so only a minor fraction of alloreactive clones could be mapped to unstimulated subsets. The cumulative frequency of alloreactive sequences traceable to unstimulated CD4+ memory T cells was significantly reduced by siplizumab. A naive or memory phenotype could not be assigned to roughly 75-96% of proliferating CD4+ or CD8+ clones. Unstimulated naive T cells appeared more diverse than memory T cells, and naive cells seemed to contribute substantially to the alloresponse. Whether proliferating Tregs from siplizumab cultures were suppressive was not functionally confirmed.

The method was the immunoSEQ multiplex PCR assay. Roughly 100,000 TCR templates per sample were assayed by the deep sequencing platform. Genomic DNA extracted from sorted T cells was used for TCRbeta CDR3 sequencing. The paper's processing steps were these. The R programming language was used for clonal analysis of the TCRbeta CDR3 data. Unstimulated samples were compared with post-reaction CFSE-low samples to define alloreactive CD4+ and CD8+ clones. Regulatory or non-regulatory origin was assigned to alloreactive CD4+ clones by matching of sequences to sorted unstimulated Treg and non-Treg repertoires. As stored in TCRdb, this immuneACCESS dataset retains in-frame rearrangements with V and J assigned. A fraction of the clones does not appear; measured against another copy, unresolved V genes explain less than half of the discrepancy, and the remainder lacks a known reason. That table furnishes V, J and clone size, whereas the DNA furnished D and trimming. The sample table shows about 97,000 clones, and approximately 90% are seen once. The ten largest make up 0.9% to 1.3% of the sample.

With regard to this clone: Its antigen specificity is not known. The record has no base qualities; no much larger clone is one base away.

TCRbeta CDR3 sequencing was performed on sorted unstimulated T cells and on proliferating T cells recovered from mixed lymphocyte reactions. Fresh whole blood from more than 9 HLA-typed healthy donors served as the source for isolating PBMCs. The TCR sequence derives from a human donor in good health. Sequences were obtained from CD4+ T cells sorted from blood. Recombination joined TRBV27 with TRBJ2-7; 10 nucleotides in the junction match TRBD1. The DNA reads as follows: TGTGCCAGCAGCTCGACCTCCGGGACAGGGGCAAACGAGCAGTACTTC. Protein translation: CASSSTSGTGANEQYF.